The rows below give T cell receptor beta chains drawn from one sample of a study of OX40 agonist ivuxolimab in advanced cancers. This table comes from immunoSEQ multiplex PCR, and its TCRdb copy is limited to in-frame clones, with some not included. The sample contains about 110,000 clones, less than 95% of which appear only once. Source: CD4+ or CD8+ T cells sorted from blood, taken in a trial of the OX40 agonist ivuxolimab. These receptors all come from an adult with an advanced solid tumor such as melanoma, head and neck, liver or kidney cancer. The CDR3 runs from the conserved cysteine through the conserved F or W. A D gene is named only where the DNA matches it firmly. Expanded clones get a size class; other rows say once, few or many, or leave the size out.

TRBV6-5,.,TRBJ2-7,.,CASSFKGMSSYEQYF,TGTGCCAGCAGTTTTAAGGGCATGAGCTCCTACGAGCAGTACTTC
TRBV7-2,.,TRBJ2-1,few,CASSAGGQNEQFF,TGTGCCAGCAGCGCAGGAGGGCAGAATGAGCAGTTCTTC
TRBV4-1,.,TRBJ2-4,once,CASSQDSSARRFQGYYF,TGCGCCAGCAGCCAAGATTCATCGGCCAGGCGGTTTCAAGGATACTACTTC
TRBV18,.,TRBJ1-5,.,CASSPRGTEGLAQHF,TGTGCCAGCTCACCAAGAGGGACGGAGGGTCTGGCCCAGCATTTT
TRBV19,.,TRBJ1-2,.,CASSMSDYGYTF,TGTGCCAGTAGTATGTCCGATTATGGCTACACCTTC
TRBV9,.,TRBJ2-1,.,CASSVEVWADSYNEQFF,TGTGCCAGCAGCGTAGAGGTTTGGGCAGACTCCTACAATGAGCAGTTCTTC
TRBV20-1,.,TRBJ1-2,.,CSATPGYGYTF,TGCAGTGCAACCCCGGGGTATGGCTACACCTTC
TRBV5-4,TRBD1,TRBJ1-1,.,CASRQGAGGRGNTEAFF,TGTGCCAGCAGACAGGGAGCAGGGGGGCGAGGGAACACTGAAGCTTTCTTT
TRBV9,TRBD1,TRBJ1-2,.,CASSVKTGGNYGYTF,TGTGCCAGCAGCGTTAAGACAGGGGGAAATTATGGCTACACCTTC
TRBV5-1,.,TRBJ2-7,once,CASSLASGAESSYEQYF,TGCGCCAGCAGCTTGGCCTCGGGAGCGGAAAGCTCCTACGAGCAGTACTTC
TRBV27,.,TRBJ2-7,.,CASSNFRTAHYEQYF,TGTGCCAGCAGTAATTTCCGGACAGCACACTACGAGCAGTACTTC
TRBV14,.,TRBJ1-6,.,CASSQTDANSPLHF,TGTGCCAGCAGCCAGACTGACGCCAATTCACCCCTCCACTTT
TRBV19,TRBD2,TRBJ2-7,.,CASSLTAGGPREQYF,TGTGCCAGTAGTCTCACAGCGGGAGGGCCGCGGGAGCAGTACTTC
TRBV5-6,.,TRBJ1-6,.,CASSLDRENSPLHF,TGTGCCAGCAGCTTGGACAGGGAAAATTCACCCCTCCACTTT
TRBV11-3,TRBD1,TRBJ1-2,.,CASSPRGYYGYTF,TGTGCCAGCAGCCCCAGGGGGTACTATGGCTACACCTTC
TRBV7-9,.,TRBJ2-1,once,CASSLEAETYNEQFF,TGTGCCAGCAGCTTAGAGGCGGAAACCTACAATGAGCAGTTCTTC
TRBV7-2,TRBD1,TRBJ2-5,.,CASSLSGGVETQYF,TGTGCCAGCAGCTTATCAGGGGGAGTAGAGACCCAGTACTTC
TRBV2,.,TRBJ1-4,.,CASTRKGEKLFF,TGTGCCAGCACCCGGAAGGGTGAAAAACTGTTTTTT
TRBV14,TRBD1,TRBJ2-1,.,CASSQLGQGRSGEQFF,TGTGCCAGCAGCCAACTAGGACAGGGGAGGTCGGGTGAGCAGTTCTTC
TRBV28,.,TRBJ2-5,.,CASSSPVAGQETQYF,TGTGCCAGCAGTTCACCGGTTGCAGGGCAAGAGACCCAGTACTTC
TRBV21-1,.,TRBJ2-7,.,CASSKVELGPYEQYF,TGTGCCAGCAGCAAAGTAGAGTTGGGGCCCTACGAGCAGTACTTC
TRBV6-6,.,TRBJ1-4,.,CASSPPDPGNEKLFF,TGTGCCAGCAGCCCTCCAGATCCTGGGAATGAAAAACTGTTTTTT
TRBV5-1,.,TRBJ1-1,.,CASSLVRVDTEAFF,TGCGCCAGCAGCTTGGTTCGAGTCGACACTGAAGCTTTCTTT
TRBV6-5,.,TRBJ1-4,.,CASSPGSGREKLFF,TGTGCCAGCAGTCCCGGATCAGGTAGAGAAAAACTGTTTTTT
TRBV6-5,.,TRBJ1-1,once,CASSLLVGLEAFF,TGTGCCAGCAGTCTCCTGGTCGGCTTAGAAGCTTTCTTT
TRBV2,TRBD2,TRBJ2-2,.,CASSEFLAGDTGELFF,TGTGCCAGCAGTGAATTCCTAGCGGGGGACACCGGGGAGCTGTTTTTT
TRBV6-1,.,TRBJ2-5,.,CASSLLSGPQETQYF,TGTGCCAGCAGTCTCCTATCCGGGCCCCAGGAGACCCAGTACTTC
TRBV9,.,TRBJ1-3,.,CASSVSEGSGNTIYF,TGTGCCAGCAGCGTATCTGAGGGCTCTGGAAACACCATATATTTT
TRBV25-1,TRBD1,TRBJ1-6,once,CASSGGQGASPLHF,TGTGCCAGCAGTGGGGGACAGGGGGCTTCACCCCTCCACTTT
TRBV7-8,.,TRBJ2-5,.,CASSLRTGSGEQYF,TGTGCCAGCAGCTTAAGGACTGGGTCCGGGGAGCAGTACTTC
TRBV5-6,.,TRBJ1-4,.,CASSNWGLINEKLFF,TGTGCCAGCAGTAACTGGGGTCTTATTAATGAAAAACTGTTTTTT
TRBV6-1,.,TRBJ1-5,.,CASSQDSLRNQPQHF,TGTGCCAGCAGCCAAGACAGTCTACGCAATCAGCCCCAGCATTTT
TRBV5-4,.,TRBJ2-7,.,CASSLEVSSYEQYF,TGTGCCAGCAGCTTGGAGGTGTCCTCCTACGAGCAGTACTTC
TRBV7-9,.,TRBJ2-1,.,CASSLGLTVDEQFF,TGTGCCAGCAGCTTAGGATTGACGGTCGATGAGCAGTTCTTC
TRBV14,.,TRBJ1-1,.,CASSQNHGRAGTEAFF,TGTGCCAGCAGCCAAAACCACGGCAGGGCGGGCACTGAAGCTTTCTTT
TRBV6-1,TRBD2,TRBJ2-5,.,CASSENLLAGETQYF,TGTGCCAGCAGTGAAAATCTCCTAGCGGGAGAGACCCAGTACTTC
TRBV30,.,TRBJ2-2,.,CALKKGGANTGELFF,TGTGCCCTAAAGAAGGGGGGCGCGAACACCGGGGAGCTGTTTTTT
TRBV7-6,.,TRBJ2-1,.,CASSLVDEQFF,TGTGCCAGCAGCTTAGTTGATGAGCAGTTCTTC
TRBV19,.,TRBJ1-4,once,CASRLRGFNEKLFF,TGTGCCAGTAGGCTCCGTGGATTTAATGAAAAACTGTTTTTT
TRBV2,.,TRBJ2-4,few,CASSTTANIQYF,TGTGCCAGCAGCACAACAGCAAACATTCAGTACTTC
TRBV19,TRBD1,TRBJ1-5,.,CASRGTGNQPQHF,TGTGCCAGTAGGGGGACAGGAAATCAGCCCCAGCATTTT
TRBV5-6,.,TRBJ1-1,.,CASSLGRGNTEAFF,TGTGCCAGCAGCTTGGGGAGGGGGAACACTGAAGCTTTCTTT
TRBV5-4,.,TRBJ2-7,.,CASSLDRDYEQYF,TGTGCCAGCAGCTTGGACAGGGACTACGAGCAGTACTTC
TRBV5-1,TRBD2,TRBJ2-5,.,CASSLGLAGRGETQYF,TGCGCCAGCAGCTTAGGACTAGCGGGGAGAGGGGAGACCCAGTACTTC
TRBV6-4,.,TRBJ1-2,.,CASIRGGAYGYTF,TGTGCCAGCATTCGAGGGGGGGCCTATGGCTACACCTTC
TRBV30,.,TRBJ1-2,.,CAWSVLKRGYTF,TGTGCCTGGAGTGTACTTAAACGGGGCTACACCTTC
TRBV5-5,.,TRBJ1-2,.,CASSLEWLGEVHGYTF,TGTGCCAGCAGCTTGGAATGGTTAGGGGAGGTGCATGGCTACACCTTC
TRBV19,TRBD1,TRBJ1-4,.,CASSIYGQGVATNEKLFF,TGTGCCAGTAGTATCTACGGACAGGGGGTTGCAACTAATGAAAAACTGTTTTTT
TRBV7-3,TRBD2,TRBJ2-1,.,CASSLTSGGASEQFF,TGTGCCAGCAGCTTAACTAGCGGGGGGGCAAGTGAGCAGTTCTTC
TRBV11-2,TRBD2,TRBJ2-1,.,CASSPGLAGAGNEQFF,TGTGCCAGCAGCCCAGGACTAGCGGGAGCGGGCAATGAGCAGTTCTTC
TRBV6-6,.,TRBJ2-7,.,CASSYSRDRTYEQYF,TGTGCCAGCAGTTACTCGAGGGACCGAACCTACGAGCAGTACTTC